This T cell receptor beta chain was captured by sequencing in a study of PD-L1 blockade in urothelial cancer. About the research overall: About 90% of the 29 patients were men with bladder-origin urothelial cancer.

Sample time point: pretreatment peripheral blood. Deletions cut 2 bases from V and 4 bases from J, with 11 bases between. The CDR3 spans 14 residues. In germline, CDR1 is SEHNR, CDR2 FQNEAQ (reference sequence). The table came from immunoSEQ multiplex PCR; TCRdb's copy has only in-frame clones and leaves some out. The data contain some 44,000 clones, around 81% of them singletons. The chain combines TRBV7-9 with TRBJ1-2; no clear D gene. Sequencing was performed on PBMCs, taken around atezolizumab (anti-PD-L1) treatment. This TCR came from a man in his sixties with urothelial cancer. For the CDR3, the DNA is TGTGCCAGCAGCTTAAGGTCGTCAGGCTATGGCTACACCTTC. It specifies CASSLRSSGYGYTF. The variable domain in full, with the rest retrieved from reference TRBV7-9 and TRBJ1-2, is DTGVSQNPRHKITKRGQNVTFRCDPISEHNRLYWYRQTLGQGPEFLTYFQNEAQLEKSRLLSDRFSAERPKGSFSTLEIQRTEQGDSAMYLCASSLRSSGYGYTFGSGTRLTVV.